The present T cell receptor beta chain was sequenced within a study of beta chain features in type 1 diabetes. Losses at the gene ends were 5 bases for V and 5 bases for J; bases not matched to a gene: 10. The CDR3 length is 14 residues. Germline values: CDR1 SQVTM, CDR2 ANQGSEA. This clone was seen a handful of times. Investigators reverse transcribed all isolated RNA, so they sequenced expressed TCRB transcripts. Some clones are missing from TCRdb's copy, which holds only in-frame ones; the method was immunoSEQ multiplex PCR. The sample lists some 250,000 clones, 27% occurring once. The receptor comes from a man aged 25-45 years in good health. Source material: central memory CD4+ T cells from blood. The J gene is TRBJ2-5, the V gene TRBV29-1, with TRBD2 matching 8 bases. This CDR3 is CSVSPGRAGETQYF. The CDR3 DNA follows: TGCAGCGTTTCTCCCGGGAGGGCAGGGGAGACCCAGTACTTC.